This TCR beta chain was profiled in a study of OX40 agonist ivuxolimab in advanced cancers. On the study more broadly: The dose of intravenous ivuxolimab that patients received every 2 weeks ranged from 0.01 to 10 mg/kg.

General study findings and limits: It was also the case that some nonresponders had low normalized T-cell clonal expansion.

This CDR3 contains 15 residues. V shed 4 bases and J shed 0 bases, with 12 bases lying between them. Germline loops: CDR1 SGHRS, CDR2 YFSETQ. As to this clone: Its specificity is not known.

Produced via immunoSEQ multiplex PCR; TCRdb's table is partial and in-frame only. The sample lists 35,000 to 45,000 clones, more than 75% occurring once. The chain couples TRBV5-1 to TRBJ2-3; D possibly uses TRBD1 or TRBD2 (6 bases each). The starting material was CD4+ or CD8+ T cells sorted from blood, obtained in a trial of the OX40 agonist ivuxolimab. The source is an adult with an advanced solid tumor such as melanoma, head and neck, liver or kidney cancer. CDR3 sequence reads: CASSGGLVSTDTQYF. The CDR3 nucleotides are TGCGCCAGCAGCGGGGGGCTCGTAAGCACAGATACGCAGTATTTT.